This entry features one T cell receptor beta chain sequence. The CDR3 is 14 residues long. J lost 4 bases, V lost 9 bases, and 5 bases had no gene match. From germline, CDR1 is ENHRY and CDR2 SYGVKD. This entry belongs to a study of blood T cell repertoires in COVID-19. At the level of the study: Sites across the United States, Italy and Spain contributed samples from acute and convalescent COVID-19.

Sequencing used immunoSEQ multiplex PCR; TCRdb keeps in-frame clones, though not all of them. The table lists 25,000 to 30,000 clones, around 86% of them singletons. The chain combines TRBV10-3 with TRBJ2-1; the match to TRBD2 covers 11 bases. Specimen: peripheral blood. This TCR was recovered from a middle-aged man with active COVID-19. CDR3 sequence (DNA): TGTGCCATTTCCGGGACTAGCGGTTACAATGAGCAGTTCTTC. This sequence encodes CAISGTSGYNEQFF.